This T cell receptor (beta chain) was identified during a study of T cell responses to AZD1222 COVID-19 vaccine. In the study overall: Pooled together were second doses at about 4 or about 12 weeks.

To note about this clone: No antigen is known for it.

The study, taken as a whole, reports: Spike-specific TCR breadth and depth went up after people got two AZD1222 doses. Donors were largely white British and mainly female; clonal diversity was possibly underestimated. Along spike, vaccine-associated CD4 TCRs were found throughout, with dominance at 160-218 and 743-854.

With V trimmed by 4 bases and J by 1 base, 8 bases remained unmatched. Germline V lookup: CDR1 SGHRS, CDR2 YFSETQ. The CDR3 loop spans 16 amino acids. Some clones are missing from TCRdb's copy, which holds only in-frame ones; the method was immunoSEQ multiplex PCR. The sample holds approximately 73,000 clones; about 84% are singletons and the top ten take 2.9%. The V and J genes are TRBV5-1 and TRBJ2-1; TRBD1 aligns across 7 bases. This TCR was sampled from an adult in good health. The sample here was peripheral blood, taken on day 0 of AZD1222 vaccination. The CDR3 nucleotides read TGCGCCAGCAGCAAAGCCGGGACAGCATCCTACAATGAGCAGTTCTTC. It is translated as CASSKAGTASYNEQFF. Drawing the rest from reference TRBV5-1 and TRBJ2-1, the complete variable domain is KAGVTQTPRYLIKTRGQQVTLSCSPISGHRSVSWYQQTPGQGLQFLFEYFSETQRNKGNFPGRFSGRQFSNSRSEMNVSTLELGDSALYLCASSKAGTASYNEQFFGPGTRLTVL.